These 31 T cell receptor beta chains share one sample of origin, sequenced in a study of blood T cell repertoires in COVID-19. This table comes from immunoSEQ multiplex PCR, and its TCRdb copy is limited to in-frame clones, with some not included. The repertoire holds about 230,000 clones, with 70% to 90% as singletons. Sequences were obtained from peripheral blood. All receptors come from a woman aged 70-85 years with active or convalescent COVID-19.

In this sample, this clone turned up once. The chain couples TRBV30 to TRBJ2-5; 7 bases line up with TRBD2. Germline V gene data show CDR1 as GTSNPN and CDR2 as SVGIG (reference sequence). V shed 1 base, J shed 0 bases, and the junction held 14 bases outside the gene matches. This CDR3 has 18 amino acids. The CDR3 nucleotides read TGTGCCTGGAGTGCCGCCGCTGGGGCTAGCGGATACCAAGAGACCCAGTACTTC. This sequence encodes CAWSAAAGASGYQETQYF.

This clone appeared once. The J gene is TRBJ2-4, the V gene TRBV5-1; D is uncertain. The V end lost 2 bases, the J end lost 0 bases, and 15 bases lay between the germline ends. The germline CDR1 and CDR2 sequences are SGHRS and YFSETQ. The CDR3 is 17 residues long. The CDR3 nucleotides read TGCGCCAGCAGCTTTTATCAGATCTTCTTAGCCAAAAACATTCAGTACTTC. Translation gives CASSFYQIFLAKNIQYF.

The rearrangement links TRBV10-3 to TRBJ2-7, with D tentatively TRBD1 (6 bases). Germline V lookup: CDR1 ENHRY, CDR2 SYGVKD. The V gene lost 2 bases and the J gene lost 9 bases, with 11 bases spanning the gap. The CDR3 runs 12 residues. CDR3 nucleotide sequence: TGTGCCATCAGTGAGCTGGACAGACGGCAGTACTTC. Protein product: CAISELDRRQYF.

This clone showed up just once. The DNA of the CDR3 is TGTGCCAGCAGTTGGAGGGGACAGGGGGCGGGAGAGCAGTACTTC. It translates to CASSWRGQGAGEQYF. The gene calls are TRBV28 and TRBJ2-7; 12 bases are shared with TRBD1. Trimming at V came to 4 bases and at J to 7 bases, leaving 8 bases not matched to a gene. In germline, CDR1 is MDHEN, CDR2 SYDVKM. The length of the CDR3 is 15 residues. The variable domain in full, with the rest retrieved from reference TRBV28 and TRBJ2-7, is DVKVTQSSRYLVKRTGEKVFLECVQDMDHENMFWYRQDPGLGLRLIYFSYDVKMKEKGDIPEGYSVSREKKERFSLILESASTNQTSMYLCASSWRGQGAGEQYFGPGTRLTVT.

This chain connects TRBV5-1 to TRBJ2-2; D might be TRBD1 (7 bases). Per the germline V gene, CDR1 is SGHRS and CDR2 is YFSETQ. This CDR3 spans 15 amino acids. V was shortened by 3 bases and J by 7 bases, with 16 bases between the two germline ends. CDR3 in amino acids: CASSWGDRSSGELFF. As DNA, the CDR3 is TGCGCCAGCAGCTGGGGGGACAGATCGAGCGGGGAGCTGTTTTTT.

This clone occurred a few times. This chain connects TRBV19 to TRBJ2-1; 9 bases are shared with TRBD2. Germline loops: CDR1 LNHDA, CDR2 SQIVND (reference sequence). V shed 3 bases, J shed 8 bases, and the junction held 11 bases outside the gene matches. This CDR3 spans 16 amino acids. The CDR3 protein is CASSIPVGTSSDEQFF. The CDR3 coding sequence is TGTGCCAGTAGTATCCCGGTAGGGACTAGCAGCGATGAGCAGTTCTTC.

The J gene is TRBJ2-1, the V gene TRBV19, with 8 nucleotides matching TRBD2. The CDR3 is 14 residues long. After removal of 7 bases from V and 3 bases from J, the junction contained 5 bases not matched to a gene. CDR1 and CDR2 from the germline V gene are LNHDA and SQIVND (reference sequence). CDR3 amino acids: CASTGLANYNEQFF. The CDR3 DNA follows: TGTGCCAGTACCGGACTAGCAAACTACAATGAGCAGTTCTTC.

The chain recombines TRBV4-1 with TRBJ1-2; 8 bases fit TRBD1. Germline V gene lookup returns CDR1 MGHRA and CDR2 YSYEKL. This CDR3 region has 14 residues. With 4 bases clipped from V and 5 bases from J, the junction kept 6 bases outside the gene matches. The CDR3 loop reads CASSLRTGFYGYTF. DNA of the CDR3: TGCGCCAGCAGCCTCAGGACAGGGTTTTATGGCTACACCTTC.

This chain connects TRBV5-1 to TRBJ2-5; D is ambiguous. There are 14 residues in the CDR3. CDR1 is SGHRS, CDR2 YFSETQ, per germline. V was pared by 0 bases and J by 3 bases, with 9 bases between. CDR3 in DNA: TGCGCCAGCAGCTTGGCGGTTGGTAAAGAGACCCAGTACTTC. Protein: CASSLAVGKETQYF.

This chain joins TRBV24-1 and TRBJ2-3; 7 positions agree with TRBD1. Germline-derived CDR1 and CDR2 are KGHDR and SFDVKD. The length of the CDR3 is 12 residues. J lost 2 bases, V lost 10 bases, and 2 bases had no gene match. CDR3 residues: CATQGITDTQYF. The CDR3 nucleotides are TGTGCCACACAGGGGATCACAGATACGCAGTATTTT.

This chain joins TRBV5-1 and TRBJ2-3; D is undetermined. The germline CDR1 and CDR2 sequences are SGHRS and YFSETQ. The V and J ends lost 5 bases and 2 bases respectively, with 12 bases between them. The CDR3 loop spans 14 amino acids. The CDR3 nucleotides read TGCGCCAGCAGTTTCAGTCCTCCCACAGATACGCAGTATTTT. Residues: CASSFSPPTDTQYF.

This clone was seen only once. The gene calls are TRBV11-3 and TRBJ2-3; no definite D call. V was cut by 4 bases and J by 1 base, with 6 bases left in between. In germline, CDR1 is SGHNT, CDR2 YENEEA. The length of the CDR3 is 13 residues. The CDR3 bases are TGTGCCAGCAGCTCTCCTCGCACAGATACGCAGTATTTT. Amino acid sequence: CASSSPRTDTQYF.

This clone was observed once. The CDR3 DNA is TGTGCCAGCGCCCCTGACTGGAGCTCCTACAATGAGCAGTTCTTC. The encoded protein is CASAPDWSSYNEQFF. The V call is TRBV2, the J call TRBJ2-1; D remains unclear. Germline V gene sequence: CDR1 SNHLY, CDR2 FYNNEI. With 8 bases removed from V and 0 bases from J, the gap between germline ends came to 14 bases. The CDR3 has 15 amino acids.

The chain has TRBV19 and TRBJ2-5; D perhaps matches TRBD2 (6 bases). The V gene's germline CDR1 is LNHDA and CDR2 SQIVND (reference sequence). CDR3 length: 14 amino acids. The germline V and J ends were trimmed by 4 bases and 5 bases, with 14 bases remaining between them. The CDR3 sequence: CASSNLGGWETQYF. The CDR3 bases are TGTGCCAGTAGTAACCTCGGGGGTTGGGAGACCCAGTACTTC.

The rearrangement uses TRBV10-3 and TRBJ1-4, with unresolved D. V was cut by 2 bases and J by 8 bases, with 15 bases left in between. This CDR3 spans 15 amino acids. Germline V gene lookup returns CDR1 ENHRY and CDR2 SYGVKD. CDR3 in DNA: TGTGCCATCAGTGAGGAGGGCCGTGATGAGGAAAAACTGTTTTTT. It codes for CAISEEGRDEEKLFF.

Here the CDR3 DNA reads TGCAGTGCTAGTCGGGAGCTGTGGAGTGAGCAGTTCTTC. Residues: CSASRELWSEQFF. The J gene is TRBJ2-1, the V gene TRBV20-1, with a tentative D call TRBD2 (6 bases). Germline values: CDR1 DFQATT, CDR2 SNEGSKA (reference sequence). The germline V and J ends were trimmed by 3 bases and 9 bases, with 15 bases remaining between them. The CDR3 is 13 amino acids.

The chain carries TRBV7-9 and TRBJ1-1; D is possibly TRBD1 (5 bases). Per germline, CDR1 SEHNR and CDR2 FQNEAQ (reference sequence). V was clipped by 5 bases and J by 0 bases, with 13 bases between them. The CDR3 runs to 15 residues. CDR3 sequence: CASSKNGGMNTEAFF. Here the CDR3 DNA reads TGTGCCAGCAGCAAAAACGGGGGGATGAACACTGAAGCTTTCTTT.

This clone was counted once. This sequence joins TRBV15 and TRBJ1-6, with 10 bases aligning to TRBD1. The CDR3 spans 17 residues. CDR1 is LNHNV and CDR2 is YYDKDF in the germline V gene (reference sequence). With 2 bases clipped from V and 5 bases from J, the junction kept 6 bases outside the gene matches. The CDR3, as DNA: TGTGCCACCAGCAGATCCTGGGACAGGGGCAATAATTCACCCCTCCACTTT. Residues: CATSRSWDRGNNSPLHF. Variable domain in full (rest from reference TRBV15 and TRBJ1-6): DAMVIQNPRYQVTQFGKPVTLSCSQTLNHNVMYWYQQKSSQAPKLLFHYYDKDFNNEADTPDNFQSRRPNTSFCFLDIRSPGLGDTAMYLCATSRSWDRGNNSPLHFGNGTRLTVT.

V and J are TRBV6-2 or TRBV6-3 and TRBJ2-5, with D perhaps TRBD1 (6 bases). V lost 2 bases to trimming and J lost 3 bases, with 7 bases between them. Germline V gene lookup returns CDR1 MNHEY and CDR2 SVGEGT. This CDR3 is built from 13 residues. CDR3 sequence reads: CASSYPGEETQYF. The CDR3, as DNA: TGTGCCAGCAGTTACCCAGGGGAAGAGACCCAGTACTTC.

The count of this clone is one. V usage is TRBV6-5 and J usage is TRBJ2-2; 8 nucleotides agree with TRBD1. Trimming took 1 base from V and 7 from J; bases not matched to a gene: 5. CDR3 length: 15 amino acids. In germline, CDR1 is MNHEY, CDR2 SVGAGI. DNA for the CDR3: TGTGCCAGCAGTTACTTCCAGGGGGCGAGCGGGGAGCTGTTTTTT. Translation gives CASSYFQGASGELFF.

The CDR3 DNA reads TGTGCCATCAGTGAGTCGACGGCGGGAGGGCCTGACAATGAGCAGTTCTTC. Protein sequence: CAISESTAGGPDNEQFF. V gene TRBV10-3 combines with J gene TRBJ2-1; 9 positions match TRBD2. Germline CDR1 ENHRY, CDR2 SYGVKD. The V segment lost 0 bases and the J segment 5 bases; nucleotides outside the gene matches: 8. The CDR3 is 17 amino acids.

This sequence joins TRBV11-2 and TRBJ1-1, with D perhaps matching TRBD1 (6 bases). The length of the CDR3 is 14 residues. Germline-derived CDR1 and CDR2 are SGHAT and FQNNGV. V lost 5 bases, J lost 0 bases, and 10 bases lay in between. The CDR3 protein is CASSTQGMNTEAFF. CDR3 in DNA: TGTGCCAGCAGCACGCAGGGGATGAACACTGAAGCTTTCTTT.

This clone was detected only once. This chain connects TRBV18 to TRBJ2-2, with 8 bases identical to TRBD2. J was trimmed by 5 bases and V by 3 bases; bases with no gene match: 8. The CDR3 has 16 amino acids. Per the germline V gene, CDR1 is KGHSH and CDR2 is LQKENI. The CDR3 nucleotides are TGTGCCAGCTCACCTCCCGGGAGGGGTGGAACCGGGGAGCTGTTTTTT. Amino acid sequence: CASSPPGRGGTGELFF.

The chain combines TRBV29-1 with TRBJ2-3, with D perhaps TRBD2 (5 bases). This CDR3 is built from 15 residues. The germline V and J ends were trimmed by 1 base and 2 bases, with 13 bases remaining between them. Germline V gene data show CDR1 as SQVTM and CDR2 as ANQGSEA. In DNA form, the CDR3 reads TGCAGCGTTGAAGGAGGGATGGTCCCCACAGATACGCAGTATTTT. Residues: CSVEGGMVPTDTQYF.

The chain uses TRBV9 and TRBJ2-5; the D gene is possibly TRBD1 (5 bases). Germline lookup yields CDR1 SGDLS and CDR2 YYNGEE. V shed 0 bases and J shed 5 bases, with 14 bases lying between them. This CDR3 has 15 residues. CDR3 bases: TGTGCCAGCAGCGTAGGAGTGGGGAACAGGGAGACCCAGTACTTC. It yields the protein CASSVGVGNRETQYF.

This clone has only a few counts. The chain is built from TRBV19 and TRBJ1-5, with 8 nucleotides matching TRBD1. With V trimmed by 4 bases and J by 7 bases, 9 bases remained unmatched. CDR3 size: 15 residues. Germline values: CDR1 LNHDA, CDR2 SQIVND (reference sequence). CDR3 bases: TGTGCCAGTAGTAACGACAGGGGAGCGGGACAGCCCCAGCATTTT. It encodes CASSNDRGAGQPQHF.

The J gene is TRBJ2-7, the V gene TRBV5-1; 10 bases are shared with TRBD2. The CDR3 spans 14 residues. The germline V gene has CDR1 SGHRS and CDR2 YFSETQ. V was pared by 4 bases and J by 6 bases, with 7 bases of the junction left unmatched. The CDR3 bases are TGCGCCAGCAGCACCGGACTAGCGGTACGCGAGCAGTACTTC. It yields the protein CASSTGLAVREQYF.

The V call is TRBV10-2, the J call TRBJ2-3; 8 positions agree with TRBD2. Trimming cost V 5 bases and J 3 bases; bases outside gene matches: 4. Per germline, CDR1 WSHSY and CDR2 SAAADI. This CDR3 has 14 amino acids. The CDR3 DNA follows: TGCGCCAGCAGTAGGGTAGCGGGAACAGATACGCAGTATTTT. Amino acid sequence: CASSRVAGTDTQYF.

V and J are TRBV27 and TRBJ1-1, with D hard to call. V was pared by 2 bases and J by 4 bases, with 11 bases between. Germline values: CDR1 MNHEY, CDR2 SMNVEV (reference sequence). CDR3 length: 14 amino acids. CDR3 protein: CASSLMGGVTEAFF. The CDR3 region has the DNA TGTGCCAGCAGTTTAATGGGCGGGGTCACTGAAGCTTTCTTT.

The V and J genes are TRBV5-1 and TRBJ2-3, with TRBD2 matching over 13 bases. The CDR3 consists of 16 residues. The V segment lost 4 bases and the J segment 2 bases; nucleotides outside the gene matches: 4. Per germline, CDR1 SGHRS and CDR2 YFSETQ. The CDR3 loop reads CASSLGLAGTTDTQYF. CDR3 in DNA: TGCGCCAGCAGCCTGGGACTAGCGGGAACCACAGATACGCAGTATTTT. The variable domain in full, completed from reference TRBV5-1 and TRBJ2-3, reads KAGVTQTPRYLIKTRGQQVTLSCSPISGHRSVSWYQQTPGQGLQFLFEYFSETQRNKGNFPGRFSGRQFSNSRSEMNVSTLELGDSALYLCASSLGLAGTTDTQYFGPGTRLTVL.

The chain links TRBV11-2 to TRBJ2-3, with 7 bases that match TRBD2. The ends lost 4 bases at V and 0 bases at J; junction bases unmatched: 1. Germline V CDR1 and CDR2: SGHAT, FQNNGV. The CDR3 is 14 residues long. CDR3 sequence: CASSWDYSTDTQYF. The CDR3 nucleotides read TGTGCCAGCAGCTGGGACTACAGCACAGATACGCAGTATTTT.